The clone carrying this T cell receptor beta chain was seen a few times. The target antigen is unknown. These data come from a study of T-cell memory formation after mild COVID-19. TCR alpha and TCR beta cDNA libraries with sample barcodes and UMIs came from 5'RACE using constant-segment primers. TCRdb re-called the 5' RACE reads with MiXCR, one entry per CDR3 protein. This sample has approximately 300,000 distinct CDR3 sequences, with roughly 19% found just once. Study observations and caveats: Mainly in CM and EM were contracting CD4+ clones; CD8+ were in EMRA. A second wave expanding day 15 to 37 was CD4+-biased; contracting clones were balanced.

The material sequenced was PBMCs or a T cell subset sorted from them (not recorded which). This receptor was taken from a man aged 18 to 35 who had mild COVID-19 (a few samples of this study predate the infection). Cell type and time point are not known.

The chain's CDR3 is CSVESTGGGYTF. CDR3 bases: TGCAGCGTTGAATCGACAGGGGGAGGCTACACCTTC. V is TRBV29-1 and J is TRBJ1-2; 9 bases map to TRBD1. This CDR3 region has 12 residues. Per the germline V gene, CDR1 is SQVTM and CDR2 is ANQGSEA. V lost 2 bases to trimming and J lost 8 bases; unmatched junction nucleotides: 3.